These 13 T cell receptor beta chains share one sample of origin, sequenced in a study of blood T cell repertoires in COVID-19. This table comes from immunoSEQ multiplex PCR, and its TCRdb copy is limited to in-frame clones, with some not included. The sample has 55,000 to 80,000 clones, less than 85% seen once. Sequencing input: peripheral blood. All receptors derive from a woman older than 75 with acute or convalescent COVID-19.

The rearrangement uses TRBV4-2 and TRBJ2-5; 7 bases are a match to TRBD2. The CDR3 spans 14 residues. With V trimmed by 4 bases and J by 5 bases, 7 bases remained unmatched. Germline-derived CDR1 and CDR2 are LGHNA and YNFKEQ. The CDR3 nucleotides read TGTGCCAGCAGCCGCCCCGGTAGCGGGGAGACCCAGTACTTC. This translates into CASSRPGSGETQYF.

This chain uses TRBV19 with TRBJ2-4, with 7 bases matching TRBD1. Losses at the gene ends were 5 bases for V and 2 bases for J; bases not matched to a gene: 9. Germline values: CDR1 LNHDA, CDR2 SQIVND (reference sequence). The CDR3 runs 16 residues. As DNA, the CDR3 is TGTGCCAGTAGTTCCGACAGGGTCTTGACCAAAAACATTCAGTACTTC. Translated: CASSSDRVLTKNIQYF.

The chain is built from TRBV3-1 (or the pseudogene TRBV3-2) and TRBJ1-5; the D is unclear. This CDR3 is 12 amino acids long. Trimming pared 5 bases from V and 4 bases from J, leaving 6 bases between. Germline V gene lookup returns CDR1 LGHDT and CDR2 YNNKEL (reference sequence). The CDR3 protein is CASSSGNQPQHF. In DNA form, the CDR3 reads TGTGCCAGCAGCTCCGGGAATCAGCCCCAGCATTTT.

The V gene is TRBV5-1, the J gene TRBJ1-1; perhaps TRBD1 as D (6 bases). The CDR3 runs 14 residues. Trimming removed 2 bases at V and 3 bases at J, with 11 bases between. CDR1 is SGHRS and CDR2 is YFSETQ in the germline V gene. CDR3 sequence reads: CASSFKGVDTEAFF. DNA for the CDR3: TGCGCCAGCAGCTTTAAGGGGGTGGACACTGAAGCTTTCTTT.

The chain uses TRBV7-6 and TRBJ2-1; 12 bases are shared with TRBD2. V shed 2 bases and J 8 bases; nucleotides not matched to a gene: 7. CDR1 is SGHVS, CDR2 FNYEAQ, per germline. There are 16 residues in the CDR3. CDR3 sequence: CASSLSLAGGPHEQFF. CDR3 in DNA: TGTGCCAGCAGCTTAAGCCTAGCGGGAGGGCCGCATGAGCAGTTCTTC.

The V and J genes are TRBV5-1 and TRBJ2-3, with no clear D. V dropped 0 bases and J dropped 2 bases, with 4 bases sitting between them. CDR1 and CDR2 from the germline V gene are SGHRS and YFSETQ. The CDR3 is 13 amino acids. CDR3 nucleotide sequence: TGCGCCAGCAGCTTGGCCTTCACAGATACGCAGTATTTT. As protein: CASSLAFTDTQYF.

This chain links TRBV5-1 with TRBJ2-1, with TRBD2 matching over 7 bases. Germline lookup yields CDR1 SGHRS and CDR2 YFSETQ. The V gene end was trimmed by 0 bases and the J gene end by 0 bases; junction bases not matched to a gene: 9. The CDR3 has 18 amino acids. DNA for the CDR3: TGCGCCAGCAGCTTGGAAATAGTGGCGGGAGCCTCCTACAATGAGCAGTTCTTC. Its protein product is CASSLEIVAGASYNEQFF.

The chain carries TRBV18 and TRBJ1-5, with TRBD1 matching 12 bases. V gave up 5 bases and J gave up 6 bases; unmatched junction bases: 11. Per the germline V gene, CDR1 is KGHSH and CDR2 is LQKENI. The CDR3 is made up of 17 amino acids. CDR3 in amino acids: CASSELGTGGRGQPQHF. As DNA, the CDR3 is TGTGCCAGCTCAGAGTTAGGGACAGGGGGCAGGGGTCAGCCCCAGCATTTT.

The V call is TRBV15, the J call TRBJ2-2; the match to TRBD2 covers 9 bases. J was trimmed by 6 bases and V by 0 bases; bases with no gene match: 8. The germline gives CDR1 LNHNV, CDR2 YYDKDF (reference sequence). This CDR3 spans 17 amino acids. This CDR3 is CATSRDGAGGLSGELFF. CDR3 bases: TGTGCCACCAGCAGAGATGGCGCGGGGGGGCTCTCCGGGGAGCTGTTTTTT.

The chain carries TRBV19 and TRBJ2-3; 8 bases are shared with TRBD2. Germline loops: CDR1 LNHDA, CDR2 SQIVND (reference sequence). Trimming at V came to 7 bases and at J to 6 bases, leaving 9 bases not matched to a gene. This CDR3 region has 14 residues. The chain's CDR3 is CASNKSGRLDTQYF. CDR3 sequence (DNA): TGTGCCAGTAATAAAAGCGGGAGACTGGATACGCAGTATTTT. Filled out from reference TRBV19 and TRBJ2-3, the complete variable domain reads DGGITQSPKYLFRKEGQNVTLSCEQNLNHDAMYWYRQDPGQGLRLIYYSQIVNDFQKGDIAEGYSVSREKKESFPLTVTSAQKNPTAFYLCASNKSGRLDTQYFGPGTRLTVL.

The chain joins TRBV2 to TRBJ2-3; D may be TRBD2 (5 bases). This CDR3 is 15 amino acids long. CDR1 is SNHLY, CDR2 FYNNEI, per germline. V was shortened by 5 bases and J by 2 bases, with 14 bases between the two germline ends. The CDR3 DNA reads as TGTGCCAGCAGTCTCGAGACTACTGACACAGATACGCAGTATTTT. Translating gives CASSLETTDTDTQYF. The entire variable domain, with the rest obtained from reference TRBV2 and TRBJ2-3, is as follows: EPEVTQTPSHQVTQMGQEVILRCVPISNHLYFYWYRQILGQKVEFLVSFYNNEISEKSEIFDDQFSVERPDGSNFTLKIRSTKLEDSAMYFCASSLETTDTDTQYFGPGTRLTVL.

This clone was detected only once. The CDR3 nucleotides are TGTGCCTGGAGTGCTGGGGGCGGCAATCAGCCCCAGCATTTT. It specifies CAWSAGGGNQPQHF. The chain links TRBV30 to TRBJ1-5; D is possibly TRBD1 (6 bases). This CDR3 region has 14 residues. V was pared by 1 base and J by 2 bases, with 9 bases between. Germline CDR1 is GTSNPN and CDR2 is SVGIG (reference sequence). Full variable domain (missing parts from reference TRBV30 and TRBJ1-5): SQTIHQWPATLVQPVGSPLSLECTVEGTSNPNLYWYRQAAGRGLQLLFYSVGIGQISSEVPQNLSASRPQDRQFILSSKKLLLSDSGFYLCAWSAGGGNQPQHFGDGTRLSIL.

This chain uses TRBV30 with TRBJ2-1; 11 nucleotides agree with TRBD2. The germline gives CDR1 GTSNPN, CDR2 SVGIG (reference sequence). J was trimmed by 5 bases and V by 0 bases; bases with no gene match: 9. The CDR3 runs 17 residues. The CDR3 reads CAWSVRTSGSRDNEQFF. The CDR3 DNA is TGTGCCTGGAGTGTACGAACTAGCGGGAGTAGGGACAATGAGCAGTTCTTC.